This is a list of T cell receptor beta chains from one sample in a study of OX40 agonist ivuxolimab in advanced cancers. Profiling relied on immunoSEQ multiplex PCR, and the TCRdb table lists in-frame clones only, not all of them. The sample gives around 14,000 clones, around nine tenths of which show up once; 6.5% to 8.5% is in the top ten. Source: CD4+ or CD8+ T cells sorted from blood, taken in a trial of the OX40 agonist ivuxolimab. The receptors shown here come from an adult with an advanced solid tumor such as melanoma, head and neck, liver or kidney cancer. The CDR3 runs from the conserved cysteine through the conserved F or W. The D gene is left open where the match is weak. Clone size appears in some rows only: once, few, many, or a class for an expanded clone.

D gene,V gene,clone size,J gene,CDR3 protein,CDR3 DNA
NA,TRBV7-9,NA,TRBJ2-7,CASSSHGQDYEQYF,TGTGCCAGCAGCTCCCACGGGCAGGACTACGAGCAGTACTTC
NA,TRBV6-5,NA,TRBJ1-1,CASSYFGRNTEAFF,TGTGCCAGCAGTTACTTTGGGCGGAACACTGAAGCTTTCTTT
NA,TRBV25-1,NA,TRBJ2-5,CARRAQYF,TGTGCCAGGAGGGCCCAGTACTTC
NA,TRBV6-1,NA,TRBJ2-7,CASSAGWGGAYEQYF,TGTGCCAGCAGTGCGGGATGGGGGGGCGCCTACGAGCAGTACTTC
NA,TRBV29-1,NA,TRBJ2-1,CSVEDWGTSLYNEQFF,TGCAGCGTTGAAGATTGGGGTACCTCCCTCTACAATGAGCAGTTCTTC
NA,TRBV5-6,NA,TRBJ1-4,CASSSNGRTTNEKLFF,TGTGCCAGCAGCTCTAATGGACGGACAACTAATGAAAAACTGTTTTTT
TRBD1,TRBV6-6,NA,TRBJ1-3,CASSYAGTDSGNTIYF,TGTGCCAGCAGTTACGCCGGGACAGACTCTGGAAACACCATATATTTT
NA,TRBV7-3,once,TRBJ1-1,CASSSGGAPTTEAFF,TGTGCCAGCAGCTCGGGGGGGGCCCCCACGACTGAAGCTTTCTTT
TRBD1,TRBV4-2,once,TRBJ1-2,CASSLNRDSVGSNYGYTF,TGTGCCAGCAGCCTAAATCGGGACAGTGTCGGGAGTAACTATGGCTACACCTTC
NA,TRBV4-3,NA,TRBJ1-5,CASSQEADHNQPQHF,TGCGCCAGCAGCCAAGAAGCGGACCACAATCAGCCCCAGCATTTT
NA,TRBV7-3,NA,TRBJ2-2,CASSLTPISNTGELFF,TGTGCCAGCAGCTTAACCCCGATTTCGAACACCGGGGAGCTGTTTTTT
NA,TRBV6-5,once,TRBJ2-1,CASTLLGDNVEQFF,TGTGCCAGCACCCTTCTAGGAGACAATGTGGAGCAGTTCTTC
NA,TRBV18,NA,TRBJ2-7,CASSSSYEQYF,TGTGCCAGCTCATCTTCCTACGAGCAGTACTTC
NA,TRBV18,NA,TRBJ2-1,CASSLPGMNEQFF,TGTGCCAGCTCACTTCCGGGTATGAATGAGCAGTTCTTC
NA,TRBV19,NA,TRBJ1-5,CASRPRGGLVGPQHF,TGTGCCAGTAGACCGAGGGGCGGACTGGTCGGGCCCCAGCATTTT
NA,TRBV11-2,NA,TRBJ2-5,CASSLSYNAETQYF,TGTGCCAGCAGCTTATCCTATAATGCTGAGACCCAGTACTTC
TRBD1,TRBV5-4,NA,TRBJ1-2,CASSGTGGDGYTF,TGTGCCAGCAGCGGGACAGGGGGCGATGGCTACACCTTC
NA,TRBV10-2,NA,TRBJ2-1,CASAGLGAYNEQFF,TGCGCCAGCGCCGGTTTAGGGGCCTACAATGAGCAGTTCTTC
NA,TRBV6-6,NA,TRBJ1-2,CASSWGSGFYGYTF,TGTGCCAGCAGTTGGGGGTCAGGTTTCTATGGCTACACCTTC
NA,TRBV11-2,once,TRBJ1-2,CASSLGQEELNYGYTF,TGTGCCAGCAGCTTAGGCCAGGAAGAGCTAAACTATGGCTACACCTTC
TRBD1,TRBV7-3,NA,TRBJ1-2,CASSLGQGYGYTF,TGTGCCAGCAGCTTGGGACAGGGATATGGCTACACCTTC
TRBD2,TRBV7-2,NA,TRBJ2-1,CASSVKVAGGPNEQFF,TGTGCCAGCAGCGTTAAAGTAGCGGGGGGGCCAAATGAGCAGTTCTTC
NA,TRBV2,NA,TRBJ2-7,CASSGWRGPAYEQYF,TGTGCCAGCAGTGGGTGGAGGGGACCGGCCTACGAGCAGTACTTC
NA,TRBV9,NA,TRBJ1-1,CASSVAYDPGEAFF,TGTGCCAGCAGCGTAGCTTACGACCCAGGGGAAGCTTTCTTT